The clone carrying this TCR beta chain occurred many times. Its antigen remains unidentified. CDR3 length equals 13 residues. Germline V gene lookup returns CDR1 MNHNS and CDR2 SASEGT. V was shortened by 7 bases and J by 8 bases, with 17 bases between the two germline ends. This specimen comes from a study of Graves' ophthalmopathy and Graves' hyperthyroidism. Study as a whole: The blood sample was drawn at first diagnosis and before any treatment. Study results and limitations: Ophthalmopathy progression was predicted by the model at roughly 69% sensitivity and approximately 72% specificity.

The PBMCs were taken from more than 8 ml of fresh peripheral blood. RNA transcripts were the template, and TCR beta CDR3 regions were amplified from them. Amplification began with first-round RT-PCR using HTBI primers, then second-round multiplex PCR was performed. TCRdb itself ran the multiplex PCR reads through MiXCR, one entry per CDR3 protein. This table holds about 500,000 distinct CDR3 sequences, over 13% found once. The sequenced material came from blood. The TCR originated in a woman aged 30 to 39 with Graves' ophthalmopathy. The chain combines TRBV6-1 with TRBJ1-2; perhaps TRBD1 as D (6 bases). The CDR3 reads CASKSDRFRGYTF. The CDR3 DNA sequence: TGTGCCAGCAAAAGCGACAGGTTCCGGGGCTACACCTTC.